Listed below are T cell receptor beta chains from one sample, sequenced in a study of CD8+CD57+ T cells in acquired aplastic anemia. TCRdb passed the reads through MiXCR, listing each CDR3 protein once. The sample shows around 170,000 distinct CDR3 sequences, less than 50% of them seen only once. Sequencing was done on a sample of sorted CD4+, CD8+, or CD8+CD57+ T cells (not recorded which) from PBMCs. All receptors come from a human donor with aplastic anemia. Both conserved end residues are part of each CDR3.

V gene	J gene	CDR3 length	CDR3 protein
TRBV29-1	TRBJ1-5	16	CSVEGDRGDSNQPQHF
TRBV18	TRBJ2-5	15	CASSPPLAGGETQYF
TRBV7-8	TRBJ2-6	18	CASSLAGLDFAGANVLTF
TRBV30	TRBJ1-5	15	CAWSQGQAFDQPQHF
TRBV9	TRBJ1-6	15	CASSVGPGLDSPLHF
TRBV7-9	TRBJ1-2	14	CASSLGGPGAGYTF
TRBV15	TRBJ1-5	13	CATSRGLNQPQHF
TRBV20-1	TRBJ1-2	14	CSASFIVGADGYTF
TRBV29-1	TRBJ2-1	13	CSTPGQGPNEQFF
TRBV2	TRBJ1-2	13	CASSEQPLDGYTF
TRBV6-2/TRBV6-3	TRBJ2-3	13	CASSYRPTDTQYF
TRBV3-1	TRBJ1-2	13	CASSRTGGHGYTF
TRBV7-2	TRBJ2-7	12	CASSVQGYEQYF
TRBV15	TRBJ2-7	15	CATSRSTTDPYEQYF
TRBV12-3/TRBV12-4	TRBJ1-2	13	CASSEKDRDGYTF
TRBV10-3	TRBJ1-1	13	CAINPGQYTEAFF
TRBV2	TRBJ2-3	16	CASSVRGGSGTDTQYF